This T cell receptor beta chain was recovered during a study of blood T cell repertoires in COVID-19. Across the whole study: COVID-19 samples, acute and convalescent, were from the United States, Italy and Spain.

Using immunoSEQ multiplex PCR, the repertoire was profiled, and TCRdb retains in-frame clones only, with some absent. Altogether 350,000 to 450,000 clones are present, around 92% being singletons, with the ten largest covering 1.2%. V was clipped by 1 base and J by 3 bases; unmatched bases: 3. Germline V lookup: CDR1 SEHNR, CDR2 FQNEAQ (reference sequence). This CDR3 spans 15 amino acids. The TCR sequence derives from a man between 35 and 55 years old with acute or convalescent COVID-19. The sequencing sample was made of peripheral blood. The chain links TRBV7-9 to TRBJ1-5; 7 nucleotides line up with TRBD1. In nucleotides, the CDR3 is TGTGCCAGCAGCTTAGGGGGGACAGTCAATCAGCCCCAGCATTTT. It is translated as CASSLGGTVNQPQHF. The variable domain in full, with the rest retrieved from reference TRBV7-9 and TRBJ1-5, is DTGVSQNPRHKITKRGQNVTFRCDPISEHNRLYWYRQTLGQGPEFLTYFQNEAQLEKSRLLSDRFSAERPKGSFSTLEIQRTEQGDSAMYLCASSLGGTVNQPQHFGDGTRLSIL.